This is a list of T cell receptor beta chains from one sample in a study of blood T cell repertoires in COVID-19. Measured with immunoSEQ multiplex PCR; TCRdb has only the in-frame clones, and not every one. The sample consists of about 280,000 clones, about nine tenths of them appearing once. Sequencing input: PBMCs or T cells enriched from blood (not recorded which). These receptors came from a woman younger than 45 with acute COVID-19. Both conserved end residues are part of each CDR3. The D gene is left open where the match is weak. Not all rows give a size; the values are once, few, many and, for expanded clones, a class.

>-|TRBD2|TRBV27|TRBJ2-7
CASSLQTSGSYEQYF
TGTGCCAGCAGTTTACAGACTAGCGGCTCCTACGAGCAGTACTTC
>-|TRBD2|TRBV7-3|TRBJ2-1
CASSLNGVGGPPYNEQFF
TGTGCCAGCAGCTTAAACGGAGTGGGAGGGCCCCCCTACAATGAGCAGTTCTTC
>-|-|TRBV15|TRBJ1-5
CATSSERGSNQPQHF
TGTGCCACCAGCAGCGAAAGGGGGAGCAATCAGCCCCAGCATTTT
>once|-|TRBV25-1|TRBJ1-2
CASSEYYGGQGSDGYTF
TGTGCCAGCAGTGAATACTATGGGGGTCAGGGGAGCGATGGCTACACCTTC
>-|-|TRBV2|TRBJ2-2
CASSFGSANTGELFF
TGTGCCAGCAGTTTTGGCAGCGCGAACACCGGGGAGCTGTTTTTT
>-|-|TRBV24-1|TRBJ2-3
CATSEQAFADTQYF
TGTGCCACCAGTGAACAGGCTTTCGCAGATACGCAGTATTTT
>once|-|TRBV30|TRBJ1-4
CAWSAFNEKLFF
TGTGCCTGGAGTGCGTTCAATGAAAAACTGTTTTTT
>-|-|TRBV10-3|TRBJ2-2
CAINRGTGELFF
TGTGCCATCAATCGAGGGACCGGGGAGCTGTTTTTT
>once|TRBD1|TRBV10-3|TRBJ2-1
CAISESLGTGVRNEQFF
TGTGCCATCAGTGAGTCGCTTGGGACAGGGGTCCGCAATGAGCAGTTCTTC
>once|TRBD1|TRBV25-1|TRBJ2-1
CASSVIPGTGYRNEQFF
TGTGCCAGCAGTGTTATACCCGGGACAGGGTATAGGAATGAGCAGTTCTTC
>-|TRBD2|TRBV7-2|TRBJ2-7
CASSLGTNPSYEQYF
TGTGCCAGCAGCCTCGGGACTAACCCTTCCTACGAGCAGTACTTC
>-|TRBD2|TRBV6-5|TRBJ2-7
CASRVAGGGWGEQYF
TGTGCCAGCAGAGTAGCGGGAGGAGGGTGGGGCGAGCAGTACTTC